This TCR beta chain stems from a study of blood T cell repertoires in COVID-19. Study details: Acute and convalescent COVID-19 samples came from the United States, Italy and Spain. PBMCs, B-cell-depleted T cells, or T cells were the source of the cDNA or gDNA that made up the material.

Original processing methods: Amplification of reference gene primers was used by the study to estimate nucleated cell counts. Assay: immunoSEQ multiplex PCR; the TCRdb copy retains only in-frame clones and omits some. Clonal size and the V and J genes are those of that table, whereas D and trimming came from the DNA. This sample has fewer than 80,000 clones, with 90% found just once. This TCR derives from a human donor in a cohort sampled during active COVID-19. Sequencing was performed on peripheral blood.

As DNA, the CDR3 is TGTGCCAGTAGTACCGGACAGGGAGGTTCGAACACTGAAGCTTTCTTT. The encoded protein is CASSTGQGGSNTEAFF. The chain uses TRBV19 and TRBJ1-1; TRBD1 agrees at 8 bases. This CDR3 is built from 16 residues. J gave up 1 base and V 4 bases, and 8 bases lay outside the gene matches. The V gene's germline CDR1 is LNHDA and CDR2 SQIVND (reference sequence).